The 20 T cell receptor beta chains below come from one sample, sequenced in a study of T-cell memory formation after mild COVID-19. TCRdb re-derived calls from the 5' RACE reads in MiXCR, one entry per CDR3 protein. Of a few hundred thousand distinct CDR3 sequences in the sample, 8% to 10% were seen once. Source material: PBMCs or a T cell subset sorted from them (not recorded which). The receptors shown here come from a young man who had mild COVID-19 (a few samples of this study predate the infection). Cell type and time point are not known.

This clonotype was counted many times. The CDR3 sequence: CASSTQGGEKLFF. CDR3 sequence (DNA): TGTGCCAGCAGCACACAGGGGGGTGAAAAACTGTTTTTT. V gene TRBV7-9 combines with J gene TRBJ1-4, with 8 bases identical to TRBD1. Per germline, CDR1 SEHNR and CDR2 FQNEAQ (reference sequence). J was trimmed by 7 bases and V by 5 bases; bases with no gene match: 3. The CDR3 sequence is 13 residues long.

The J gene is TRBJ2-3, the V gene TRBV4-1, with 10 positions matching TRBD2. The CDR3 is 18 residues long. Germline assignment: CDR1 MGHRA and CDR2 YSYEKL. The V gene end was trimmed by 6 bases and the J gene end by 4 bases; junction bases not matched to a gene: 16. The CDR3 spells CASSPGGLSGGLSDTQYF. The CDR3 DNA reads as TGCGCCAGCAGTCCTGGGGGACTTAGCGGGGGGTTATCAGATACGCAGTATTTT.

This clonotype was counted a few times. The chain carries TRBV6-1 and TRBJ1-1; possibly TRBD1 for D (5 bases). Trimming pared 8 bases from V and 0 bases from J, leaving 13 bases between. The CDR3 is made up of 14 amino acids. Germline values: CDR1 MNHNS, CDR2 SASEGT. The CDR3 nucleotides read TGTGCCAGCTATACCAGGGTGATGAACACTGAAGCTTTCTTT. Protein sequence: CASYTRVMNTEAFF.

This clonotype was detected ten times or more. This chain joins TRBV5-1 and TRBJ2-2; D assignment may be TRBD1 or TRBD2 (5 bases each). The CDR3 spans 16 residues. With 0 bases removed from V and 0 bases from J, the gap between germline ends came to 9 bases. The V gene's germline CDR1 is SGHRS and CDR2 YFSETQ. CDR3 residues: CASSLGRGANTGELFF. CDR3 sequence (DNA): TGCGCCAGCAGCTTGGGGCGAGGGGCGAACACCGGGGAGCTGTTTTTT.

The chain couples TRBV4-1 to TRBJ2-2; no firm D call. V was trimmed by 4 bases and J by 5 bases, leaving 11 bases between them. The CDR3 is made up of 14 amino acids. Per germline, CDR1 MGHRA and CDR2 YSYEKL. The DNA for the CDR3 is TGCGCCAGCAGCCGGGCAGCCGGAACCGGGGAGCTGTTTTTT. It translates to CASSRAAGTGELFF.

This clonotype turned up a few times. The J gene is TRBJ2-7, the V gene TRBV20-1, with 13 bases matching TRBD2. Trimming removed 3 bases from V and 5 bases from J; junction bases left unmatched: 7. Looked up from germline, CDR1 is DFQATT and CDR2 is SNEGSKA (reference sequence). The CDR3 is made up of 15 amino acids. The CDR3 DNA reads TGCAGTGCTAGGCGACTAGCGGGGGGCTTCGACGAGCAGTACTTC. Amino acids: CSARRLAGGFDEQYF.

This clonotype has only a few counts. This chain links TRBV5-1 with TRBJ1-6; the match to TRBD1 covers 8 bases. Germline V lookup: CDR1 SGHRS, CDR2 YFSETQ. The CDR3 has 13 residues. J was trimmed by 8 bases and V by 4 bases; bases with no gene match: 2. CDR3 nucleotides: TGCGCCAGCAGCCCGGACAGGGATTCACCCCTCCACTTT. Amino acids: CASSPDRDSPLHF.

The chain has TRBV7-9 and TRBJ2-5; D is possibly TRBD1 or TRBD2 (6 bases each). The germline CDR1 and CDR2 sequences are SEHNR and FQNEAQ (reference sequence). There are 15 residues in the CDR3. Trimming took off 2 bases at V and 5 bases at J, with 15 bases between the two ends. Here the CDR3 reads CASSLLPGAGETQYF. The CDR3, as DNA: TGTGCCAGCAGCTTACTTCCGGGGGCGGGGGAGACCCAGTACTTC.

This clonotype was picked up many times. The rearrangement links TRBV6-5 to TRBJ2-1; no clear D. Germline CDR1 MNHEY, CDR2 SVGAGI. The V gene lost 5 bases and the J gene lost 4 bases, with 12 bases spanning the gap. CDR3 length: 14 residues. The chain's CDR3 is CASSDGTGYNEQFF. The DNA of the CDR3 is TGTGCCAGCAGTGACGGAACCGGGTACAATGAGCAGTTCTTC.

There are many counts of this clonotype. The rearrangement uses TRBV30 and TRBJ2-3, with a possible D match to TRBD1 (6 bases). Germline loops: CDR1 GTSNPN, CDR2 SVGIG (reference sequence). There are 11 residues in the CDR3. The V end was cut by 4 bases, the J end by 6 bases, with 8 bases between. The CDR3, as DNA: TGTGCCTGGAACAGGGCGGATACGCAGTATTTT. It encodes CAWNRADTQYF.

This clonotype has just a few counts. The chain joins TRBV28 to TRBJ1-5; TRBD1 agrees at 8 bases. The J segment lost 7 bases and the V segment lost 4 bases, leaving 12 bases of the junction unmatched. The CDR3 is 16 amino acids. Germline lookup yields CDR1 MDHEN and CDR2 SYDVKM. CDR3 protein: CASSSPGAGGGQPQHF. The CDR3 DNA sequence: TGTGCCAGCAGTTCCCCTGGGGCAGGGGGCGGACAGCCCCAGCATTTT.

The table lists this clonotype with a few counts. V usage is TRBV4-2 and J usage is TRBJ1-2; TRBD1 might be the D (5 bases). CDR1 LGHNA and CDR2 YNFKEQ come from the germline V gene. The CDR3 covers 17 residues. V lost 1 base, J lost 1 base, and 16 bases lay in between. The CDR3: CASSQVFQGRRNYGYTF. The DNA of the CDR3 is TGTGCCAGCAGCCAAGTCTTTCAGGGTAGACGTAACTATGGCTACACCTTC.

This clonotype was counted only a few times. The chain has TRBV20-1 and TRBJ1-2, with D perhaps TRBD1 (5 bases). Between the trimmed V and J ends, which lost 4 bases and 7 bases, there was a span of 7 bases. The germline V gene has CDR1 DFQATT and CDR2 SNEGSKA (reference sequence). This CDR3 is built from 10 residues. The CDR3 here is CSATGFGYTF. CDR3 nucleotide sequence: TGCAGTGCTACAGGGTTTGGCTACACCTTC.

This chain joins TRBV9 and TRBJ1-2; 9 bases map to TRBD1. V shed 0 bases and J 6 bases; nucleotides not matched to a gene: 9. Germline assignment: CDR1 SGDLS and CDR2 YYNGEE. This CDR3 contains 16 residues. The CDR3 DNA is TGTGCCAGCAGCGTAGCTGGGACAGGGTCCGTTAATGGCTACACCTTC. Residues: CASSVAGTGSVNGYTF.

This clonotype was counted many times. This chain links TRBV12-3 or TRBV12-4 with TRBJ2-5, with 13 positions matching TRBD2. The CDR3 spans 15 residues. J was trimmed by 4 bases and V by 4 bases; bases with no gene match: 3. CDR3 in amino acids: CASSWGLAGRETQYF. CDR3 bases: TGTGCCAGCAGTTGGGGACTAGCGGGGCGAGAGACCCAGTACTTC.

This clonotype was seen a handful of times. The V and J genes are TRBV9 and TRBJ2-3; 9 bases line up with TRBD2. The CDR3 is 15 amino acids. V shed 7 bases, J shed 2 bases, and the junction held 8 bases outside the gene matches. Germline V lookup: CDR1 SGDLS, CDR2 YYNGEE. The CDR3 loop reads CASGSSGDVTDTQYF. CDR3 DNA sequence: TGTGCCAGCGGATCTAGCGGGGATGTCACAGATACGCAGTATTTT.

This clonotype occurred a few times. The chain uses TRBV7-9 and TRBJ2-1, with 9 bases matching TRBD2. Germline CDR1 SEHNR, CDR2 FQNEAQ (reference sequence). This CDR3 spans 16 amino acids. V was pared by 1 base and J by 4 bases, with 5 bases of the junction left unmatched. The CDR3 reads CASSLVIAGVYNEQFF. In DNA, the CDR3 is TGTGCCAGCAGCTTAGTAATAGCGGGGGTGTACAATGAGCAGTTCTTC.

This clonotype was picked up a small number of times. The J gene is TRBJ2-2, the V gene TRBV12-3 or TRBV12-4; D gene unclear. The CDR3 is made up of 14 amino acids. The V end lost 5 bases, the J end lost 1 base, and 8 bases lay between the germline ends. CDR3 nucleotide sequence: TGTGCCAGCAGTCCGTCTAGGAACACCGGGGAGCTGTTTTTT. It is translated as CASSPSRNTGELFF.

The rearrangement uses TRBV7-3 and TRBJ1-2, with D perhaps TRBD1 (5 bases). This CDR3 region has 12 residues. The V gene's germline CDR1 is SGHTA and CDR2 FQGTGA. Trimming pared 4 bases from V and 6 bases from J, leaving 9 bases between. The CDR3 loop is CASSSQGNGYTF. CDR3 nucleotides: TGTGCCAGCAGCTCCCAGGGAAATGGCTACACCTTC.

This clonotype was counted only a few times. The CDR3 loop reads CASARELRGYTF. CDR3 DNA sequence: TGTGCCAGCGCCAGGGAATTACGGGGCTACACCTTC. This chain links TRBV6-6 with TRBJ1-2, with D possibly TRBD1 on 5 matching bases. CDR1 is MNHNY, CDR2 SVGAGI, per germline (reference sequence). V lost 8 bases and J lost 8, with 15 bases in between. The CDR3 totals 12 residues.